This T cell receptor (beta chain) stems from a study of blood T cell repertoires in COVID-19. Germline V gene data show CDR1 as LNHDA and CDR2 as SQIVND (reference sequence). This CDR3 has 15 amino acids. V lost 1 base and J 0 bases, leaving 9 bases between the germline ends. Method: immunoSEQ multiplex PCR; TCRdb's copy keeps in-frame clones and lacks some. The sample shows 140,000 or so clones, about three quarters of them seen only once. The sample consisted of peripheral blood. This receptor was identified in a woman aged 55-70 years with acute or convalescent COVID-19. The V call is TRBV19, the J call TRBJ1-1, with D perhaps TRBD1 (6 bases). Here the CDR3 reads CASSIARTVNTEAFF. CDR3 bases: TGTGCCAGTAGTATAGCCCGGACAGTGAACACTGAAGCTTTCTTT.